These T cell receptor beta chains were read from a single sample in a study of CD4 T cells in relation to SARS-CoV-2 and coronaviruses. Sequencing used immunoSEQ multiplex PCR; TCRdb keeps in-frame clones, though not all of them. The data show roughly 60,000 clones, with 94% seen just once and around 0.13% held by the top ten. The sequenced sample consisted of naive CD4+ T cells from PBMCs. The source of these receptors is a human donor in good health. Each CDR3 is given with its conserved first and last residue. The order of the fields is D gene, V gene, J gene, clone size, CDR3 DNA, CDR3 protein. A D gene is named only where the DNA matches it firmly. Rows may omit the clone size; those that give it use once, few, many or a size class.

>NA|TRBV4-1|TRBJ2-1|NA
TGCGCCAGCAGCCTTAACCGGGTCCAGGCGAGCTCCTACAATGAGCAGTTCTTC
CASSLNRVQASSYNEQFF
>NA|TRBV11-2|TRBJ1-3|NA
TGTGCCAGCAGCTTAGACGCAGGGGCTGGAAACACCATATATTTT
CASSLDAGAGNTIYF
>NA|TRBV18|TRBJ2-7|NA
TGTGCCAGCTCACTCAGCCGGGACCGCGAGCAGTACTTC
CASSLSRDREQYF
>TRBD1|TRBV18|TRBJ1-1|NA
TGTGCCAGCTCACCACGGACAGGGAACACTGAAGCTTTCTTT
CASSPRTGNTEAFF
>NA|TRBV7-8|TRBJ1-2|once
TGTGCCAGCAGCTTAGGGGGGCATGGCTACACCTTC
CASSLGGHGYTF
>TRBD2|TRBV5-4|TRBJ2-7|NA
TGTGCCAGCAGCTTGGCCGGACTAGCGGGGATAACCTACGAGCAGTACTTC
CASSLAGLAGITYEQYF
>NA|TRBV5-1|TRBJ2-7|NA
TGCGCCAGCAGCTTGGACAGCCGGCTCTACGAGCAGTACTTC
CASSLDSRLYEQYF
>NA|TRBV12-3/TRBV12-4|TRBJ1-1|once
TGTGCCAGCAGTTTGGACACTGAAGCTTTCTTT
CASSLDTEAFF
>NA|TRBV24-1|TRBJ2-2|once
TGTGCCACCAGTCCTCCAGGGGACACCGGGGAGCTGTTTTTT
CATSPPGDTGELFF
>NA|TRBV7-8|TRBJ2-1|NA
TGTGCCAGCAGCTTAGACCCCAGGGGTTCGGGCAATGAGCAGTTCTTC
CASSLDPRGSGNEQFF
>NA|TRBV5-5|TRBJ1-2|NA
TGTGCCAGCAGCTTGGGGGCAGATCGGAATAACTATGGCTACACCTTC
CASSLGADRNNYGYTF
>NA|TRBV19|TRBJ1-2|NA
TGTGCCAGTAGTCCGAGACAGCTTGGCCTCTACACCTTC
CASSPRQLGLYTF
>TRBD2|TRBV2|TRBJ2-3|NA
TGTGCCAGCAGTGACGGACTAGCGAGCTACACAGATACGCAGTATTTT
CASSDGLASYTDTQYF
>TRBD1|TRBV11-2|TRBJ2-3|NA
TGTGCCAGCAGCTTTAGCCAGGGGGCTAGCACAGATACGCAGTATTTT
CASSFSQGASTDTQYF
>NA|TRBV10-2|TRBJ2-5|NA
TGCGCCAGCAGACAGACCCGCACCCAAGAGACCCAGTACTTC
CASRQTRTQETQYF
>TRBD2|TRBV11-2|TRBJ2-1|NA
TGTGCCAGCAGCCCACAAGGGACTAGCAACAATGAGCAGTTCTTC
CASSPQGTSNNEQFF
>NA|TRBV18|TRBJ2-2|NA
TGTGCCAGCTCACCACCATCGGGAGCGGGCACCGGGGAGCTGTTTTTT
CASSPPSGAGTGELFF
>NA|TRBV19|TRBJ2-3|NA
TGTGCCAGTAGTATCTCGGGGAGCGGCGCAGATACGCAGTATTTT
CASSISGSGADTQYF
>TRBD1|TRBV5-1|TRBJ2-5|once
TGCGCCAGCAGCTTGGATGACAGGGAGGAGACCCAGTACTTC
CASSLDDREETQYF
>NA|TRBV11-2|TRBJ1-4|NA
TGTGCCAGCAGCCCGAACGGGGGCGGGAATGAAAAACTGTTTTTT
CASSPNGGGNEKLFF
>TRBD2|TRBV5-1|TRBJ2-2|NA
TGCGCCAGCAGCTTGCGGGGGGTAGACACCGGGGAGCTGTTTTTT
CASSLRGVDTGELFF
>NA|TRBV6-5|TRBJ2-1|NA
TGTGCCAGCATTCTCCGCGGGACAAATTACAATGAGCAGTTCTTC
CASILRGTNYNEQFF
>NA|TRBV3-1/TRBV3-2|TRBJ1-1|NA
TGTGCCAGCAGCCACCGTTTTGGTACTGAAGCTTTCTTT
CASSHRFGTEAFF
>TRBD1|TRBV10-1|TRBJ1-2|few
TGCGCCCCCAGGGGTTGGACAGGATGGGGTTATGGCTACACCTTC
CAPRGWTGWGYGYTF
>NA|TRBV6-6|TRBJ1-6|once
TGTGCCAGCAGTCCCCGGGACACGTTAATGAGGGGTTCACCCCTCCACTTT
CASSPRDTLMRGSPLHF
>NA|TRBV30|TRBJ2-7|NA
TGTGCCTGGACCAGGGTAGAGGAGCAGTACTTC
CAWTRVEEQYF
>TRBD1|TRBV30|TRBJ1-2|NA
TGTGCCTGGAGCAGACAGGGTGGATCCTATGGCTACACCTTC
CAWSRQGGSYGYTF
>TRBD1|TRBV18|TRBJ1-2|NA
TGTGCCAGCTCAAAGGGACAGCTGGGCCTTGGCTACACCTTC
CASSKGQLGLGYTF
>NA|TRBV20-1|TRBJ2-1|NA
TGCAGTGCTAGGCCCGGGCTGGAGCAGTTCTTC
CSARPGLEQFF
>NA|TRBV28|TRBJ2-6|few
TGTGCCAGCAGTACAACGGGACTCCGCTCTGGGGCCAACGTCCTGACTTTC
CASSTTGLRSGANVLTF
>TRBD1|TRBV27|TRBJ2-3|NA
TGTGCCAGCAGTTCTAGGGGGCTTGATACGCAGTATTTT
CASSSRGLDTQYF
>NA|TRBV7-2|TRBJ2-5|NA
TGTGCCAGCAGCTCCCATGGAGCGGGTCTCCAAGAGACCCAGTACTTC
CASSSHGAGLQETQYF
>NA|TRBV18|TRBJ2-5|NA
TGTGCCAGCTCATCTTATACAGGGAGCGAGACCCAGTACTTC
CASSSYTGSETQYF
>NA|TRBV4-2|TRBJ2-7|NA
TGTGCCAGCAGCCAAAGGATACAGGGGGCTCAGCTAGCGGGTTACGAGCAGTACTTC
CASSQRIQGAQLAGYEQYF
>NA|TRBV5-1|TRBJ2-1|NA
TGCGCCAGCAGCTTGGATTTGACTGGCACCTACAATGAGCAGTTCTTC
CASSLDLTGTYNEQFF
>NA|TRBV28|TRBJ2-1|NA
TGTGCCAGCAGGGCGGGGCAGGGTAGATACAATGAGCAGTTCTTC
CASRAGQGRYNEQFF
>NA|TRBV7-9|TRBJ1-1|NA
TGTGCCAGCAGCTTAGTTACAGCCAACACTGAAGCTTTCTTT
CASSLVTANTEAFF
>NA|TRBV4-2|TRBJ1-2|few
TGTGCCAGCAGCCAAGAGTATGACTATGGCTACACCTTC
CASSQEYDYGYTF
>NA|TRBV9|TRBJ2-3|NA
TGTGCCAGCAGCGTAGGCGTGGGACCAAGCACAGATACGCAGTATTTT
CASSVGVGPSTDTQYF
>TRBD2|TRBV30|TRBJ2-7|NA
TGTGCCTGGAGTGTATCGGATAGCGGGAGTGTCGAGCAGTACTTC
CAWSVSDSGSVEQYF
>TRBD1|TRBV5-1|TRBJ2-3|NA
TGCGCCAGCAGCTCCGGACAGGGGGCTAGCGAGCCGCATACGCAGTATTTT
CASSSGQGASEPHTQYF
>TRBD2|TRBV18|TRBJ2-3|NA
TGTGCCAGCTCACCAATACAGAGCGGGAGGTCGGATACGCAGTATTTT
CASSPIQSGRSDTQYF
>TRBD2|TRBV5-4|TRBJ2-7|NA
TGTGCCAGCAGTACCGGACTAGCGGACTCCTACGAGCAGTACTTC
CASSTGLADSYEQYF
>NA|TRBV9|TRBJ1-5|once
TGTGCCAGCAGCGTAAGCGGTGATCAGCCCCAGCATTTT
CASSVSGDQPQHF
>NA|TRBV3-1/TRBV3-2|TRBJ2-5|NA
TGTGCCAGCAGCCAAGTCAAGGGGGAAGGGAAAGAGACCCAGTACTTC
CASSQVKGEGKETQYF
>TRBD2|TRBV6-6|TRBJ2-1|NA
TGTGCCAGCAGTTACCCTAGCGGGGCCCCCTACAATGAGCAGTTCTTC
CASSYPSGAPYNEQFF
>TRBD1|TRBV2|TRBJ1-1|NA
TGTGCCAGCAGCTCCATGGACAGGGTGAACACTGAAGCTTTCTTT
CASSSMDRVNTEAFF
>TRBD1|TRBV10-1|TRBJ1-2|few
TGCGCCAGCAGTGAGGTTGAACAGGGGAAGGACTATGGCTACACCTTC
CASSEVEQGKDYGYTF